Each of the 28 T cell receptor beta chains below was sequenced from the same sample in a study of graft-versus-host responses after intestinal transplantation. These receptors have no identified antigens. This table comes from immunoSEQ multiplex PCR, and its TCRdb copy is limited to in-frame clones, with some not included. The sample records some 110,000 clones, approximately 93% being singletons. Sequences were derived from unstimulated CD8+ T cells sorted from spleen or lymph node cells, sampled before transplant. Source of these receptors: a human donor who was the organ donor for an intestinal transplant.

J is TRBJ2-7 and V is TRBV2; no reliable D call. Germline V gene lookup returns CDR1 SNHLY and CDR2 FYNNEI. V was shortened by 8 bases and J by 2 bases, with 10 bases between the two germline ends. The CDR3 has 12 amino acids. The CDR3 spells CASLAEPYEQYF. DNA for the CDR3: TGTGCCAGCCTGGCCGAGCCCTACGAGCAGTACTTC.

The chain has TRBV27 and TRBJ2-1, with TRBD2 identical over 13 bases. V dropped 4 bases and J dropped 2; count of bases not matched to a gene: 11. Germline CDR1 is MNHEY and CDR2 is SMNVEV (reference sequence). The CDR3 runs to 19 residues. In nucleotides, the CDR3 is TGTGCCAGCAGTTCCCGGACAGCCGGGACTAGCGGGACCTACAATGAGCAGTTCTTC. Translating gives CASSSRTAGTSGTYNEQFF.

This clone was seen only once. V is TRBV2 and J is TRBJ1-5, with D tentatively TRBD1 (6 bases). The CDR3 has 15 amino acids. Germline V gene sequence: CDR1 SNHLY, CDR2 FYNNEI. Trimming pared 2 bases from V and 6 bases from J, leaving 14 bases between. CDR3 DNA: TGTGCCAGCAGTGAAAGGGGGGGAGGAGGTCAGCCCCAGCATTTT. Encoded protein: CASSERGGGGQPQHF.

The chain combines TRBV7-2 with TRBJ1-5; TRBD1 aligns across 7 bases. CDR3 length equals 15 residues. V dropped 3 bases and J dropped 7; count of bases not matched to a gene: 9. From germline, CDR1 is SGHTA and CDR2 FQGNSA. The CDR3 region is CASSFRAGGYQPQHF. The CDR3 DNA sequence: TGTGCCAGCAGCTTTCGGGCAGGGGGTTACCAGCCCCAGCATTTT.

The CDR3 loop reads CASSETLGTGAVYGYTF. The CDR3 DNA is TGTGCCAGCAGTGAGACGCTGGGGACAGGGGCCGTCTATGGCTACACCTTC. The genes are TRBV2 and TRBJ1-2; the match to TRBD1 covers 10 bases. This CDR3 is 17 amino acids long. Germline V gene sequence: CDR1 SNHLY, CDR2 FYNNEI. Trimming took 3 bases from V and 4 from J; bases not matched to a gene: 11. Based on the CDR3 plus reference TRBV2 and TRBJ1-2, the full variable domain is EPEVTQTPSHQVTQMGQEVILRCVPISNHLYFYWYRQILGQKVEFLVSFYNNEISEKSEIFDDQFSVERPDGSNFTLKIRSTKLEDSAMYFCASSETLGTGAVYGYTFGSGTRLTVV.

This sequence joins TRBV4-1 and TRBJ1-4, with D unclear. V was clipped by 0 bases and J by 1 base, with 21 bases between them. CDR3 length: 20 amino acids. Germline values: CDR1 MGHRA, CDR2 YSYEKL. The CDR3 coding sequence is TGCGCCAGCAGCCAAGATATTTATTCCATGACCTCCGGAACTAATGAAAAACTGTTTTTT. Amino acids: CASSQDIYSMTSGTNEKLFF.

The V call is TRBV7-2, the J call TRBJ2-5; TRBD2 matches 12 bases. V was pared by 3 bases and J by 1 base, with 3 bases of the junction left unmatched. This CDR3 contains 16 residues. Germline CDR1 is SGHTA and CDR2 is FQGNSA. The CDR3 bases are TGTGCCAGCAGCTTTCTAGCGGGAGGGAGCCAAGAGACCCAGTACTTC. This translates into CASSFLAGGSQETQYF.

The chain joins TRBV5-6 to TRBJ2-7; perhaps TRBD2 as D (6 bases). V gave up 2 bases and J gave up 2 bases, with 14 bases separating them. In germline, CDR1 is SGHDT, CDR2 YYEEEE. The length of the CDR3 is 15 residues. In nucleotides, the CDR3 is TGTGCCAGCAGCTTTCAGCGGGCCTTTCCCTACGAGCAGTACTTC. It yields the protein CASSFQRAFPYEQYF.

The chain links TRBV7-2 to TRBJ2-3; 10 bases are a match to TRBD2. J was trimmed by 2 bases and V by 3 bases; bases with no gene match: 8. Germline lookup yields CDR1 SGHTA and CDR2 FQGNSA. The CDR3 runs to 17 residues. The CDR3: CASSFWTGLADTDTQYF. Written as DNA, the CDR3 is TGTGCCAGCAGCTTTTGGACTGGACTAGCGGACACAGATACGCAGTATTTT.

The gene calls are TRBV28 and TRBJ2-3; D remains unclear. The length of the CDR3 is 16 residues. Germline V gene sequence: CDR1 MDHEN, CDR2 SYDVKM. Between the trimmed V and J ends, which lost 1 base and 2 bases, there was a span of 13 bases. The CDR3 sequence: CASSLFRSPYTDTQYF. CDR3 in DNA: TGTGCCAGCAGTTTATTCCGGAGCCCCTACACAGATACGCAGTATTTT.

The chain uses TRBV19 and TRBJ2-3, with D perhaps given as TRBD1 or TRBD2 (5 bases each). Germline loops: CDR1 LNHDA, CDR2 SQIVND (reference sequence). The CDR3 covers 14 residues. V was clipped by 1 base and J by 5 bases, with 10 bases between them. CDR3 in DNA: TGTGCCAGTAGTATAGGAGCTGGGGGAGATACGCAGTATTTT. It translates to CASSIGAGGDTQYF.

This sequence joins TRBV4-1 and TRBJ1-1; D gene unclear. V was trimmed by 4 bases and J by 5 bases, leaving 11 bases between them. Germline-derived CDR1 and CDR2 are MGHRA and YSYEKL. The CDR3 contains 13 residues. The CDR3 DNA reads TGCGCCAGCAGCCTATTCGGAGAAACTGAAGCTTTCTTT. Residues: CASSLFGETEAFF.

The chain has TRBV19 and TRBJ2-5; 13 positions agree with TRBD2. The better agreement between TRBJ2-7 and the DNA end casts doubt on the J call. From germline, CDR1 is LNHDA and CDR2 SQIVND (reference sequence). The CDR3 spans 15 residues. Written as DNA, the CDR3 is TGTGCCAGTACCCCACAGGGACTAGCGGGAATCGAGCAGTACTTC. Translation gives CASTPQGLAGIEQYF.

This clone was seen a few times. Other nucleotide sequences in the sample specify the same CDR3. The chain links TRBV27 to TRBJ2-1, with D tentatively TRBD2 (6 bases). The CDR3 extends over 14 amino acids. Germline V lookup: CDR1 MNHEY, CDR2 SMNVEV (reference sequence). V lost 5 bases, J lost 0 bases, and 8 bases lay in between. CDR3 residues: CASSLGSSYNEQFF. The DNA of the CDR3 is TGTGCCAGCAGTCTCGGGAGCTCCTACAATGAGCAGTTCTTC.

This chain joins TRBV4-1 and TRBJ2-7; TRBD2 matches at 9 bases. The J call may be wrong; the DNA end is better matched by TRBJ2-1. CDR1 and CDR2 (germline): MGHRA, YSYEKL. The CDR3 runs to 15 residues. As DNA, the CDR3 is TGCGCCAGCAGCCAAAGGACTAGCGCAAACAATGAGCAGTTCTTC. Translation gives CASSQRTSANNEQFF.

CDR3 region: CASSDARDGNYGYTF. The CDR3 DNA reads as TGTGCCAGCAGTGATGCGCGGGACGGAAACTATGGCTACACCTTC. The chain joins TRBV6-1 to TRBJ1-2; perhaps TRBD1 as D (5 bases). This CDR3 is 15 amino acids long. V lost 3 bases and J lost 2, with 13 bases in between. Germline V gene lookup returns CDR1 MNHNS and CDR2 SASEGT.

V is TRBV4-3 and J is TRBJ1-4; TRBD1 matches at 9 bases. The CDR3 contains 19 residues. Trimming took 4 bases from V and 0 from J; bases not matched to a gene: 12. The V gene's germline CDR1 is LGHNA and CDR2 YSLEER. The CDR3 DNA follows: TGCGCCAGCAGCCCTTATTCCGGGACAGGGACTGCAACTAATGAAAAACTGTTTTTT. Translated: CASSPYSGTGTATNEKLFF.

The chain couples TRBV6-1 to TRBJ2-1; 9 positions agree with TRBD1. This CDR3 is built from 15 residues. The junction had 8 bases not matched to a gene; V was cut back by 7 bases and J by 4 bases. CDR1 and CDR2 from the germline V gene are MNHNS and SASEGT. CDR3 in DNA: TGTGCCAGCATCCGAGGGGACAGGGCATACAATGAGCAGTTCTTC. Protein product: CASIRGDRAYNEQFF.

The chain links TRBV27 to TRBJ2-7; TRBD2 aligns across 8 bases. CDR1 is MNHEY and CDR2 is SMNVEV in the germline V gene (reference sequence). After removal of 6 bases from V and 6 bases from J, the junction contained 1 base not matched to a gene. The CDR3 is made up of 11 amino acids. The CDR3 reads CASSRGGEQYF. In DNA, the CDR3 is TGTGCCAGCAGCCGGGGGGGCGAGCAGTACTTC.

The CDR3 region has the DNA TGTGCCAGCAGTGGTCGCCCCGGGTCCCAAGATACGCAGTATTTT. Its protein is CASSGRPGSQDTQYF. The chain couples TRBV2 to TRBJ2-3; D gene ambiguous. The germline gives CDR1 SNHLY, CDR2 FYNNEI. The CDR3 loop spans 15 amino acids. Trimming cost V 4 bases and J 5 bases, with 16 bases left between them.

This chain joins TRBV4-3 and TRBJ2-1; D may be TRBD2 (6 bases). This CDR3 is built from 17 residues. Germline V CDR1 and CDR2: LGHNA, YSLEER. V lost 0 bases to trimming and J lost 3 bases, with 15 bases between them. For the CDR3, the DNA is TGCGCCAGCAGCCAAGAGGCGACTAGTAGTCTCTACAATGAGCAGTTCTTC. Residues: CASSQEATSSLYNEQFF.

The chain employs TRBV4-2 and TRBJ2-1, with D unclear. Germline V gene lookup returns CDR1 LGHNA and CDR2 YNFKEQ. The CDR3 length is 13 residues. The V end lost 1 base, the J end lost 6 bases, and 7 bases lay between the germline ends. The CDR3 region has the DNA TGTGCCAGCAGCCAAGTGTCTATCAATGAGCAGTTCTTC. Translating gives CASSQVSINEQFF.

The table lists this clone with a count of one. This chain uses TRBV2 with TRBJ1-2; D is uncertain. The V gene lost 7 bases and the J gene lost 5 bases, with 11 bases spanning the gap. The germline V gene has CDR1 SNHLY and CDR2 FYNNEI. The CDR3 totals 12 residues. The CDR3 region is CASKTDLYGYTF. Here the CDR3 DNA reads TGTGCCAGCAAAACAGACCTTTATGGCTACACCTTC.

J is TRBJ2-3 and V is TRBV2; 7 positions agree with TRBD2. Trimming took 9 bases from V and 4 from J; bases not matched to a gene: 7. Germline-derived CDR1 and CDR2 are SNHLY and FYNNEI. The CDR3 sequence is 13 residues long. Here the CDR3 DNA reads TGTGCCAGTGGACTAGAAGTTGCAGATACGCAGTATTTT. Encoded protein: CASGLEVADTQYF.

DNA of the CDR3: TGTGCCTGGAGTACAGGGGGTGGGGAGACCCAGTACTTC. Residues: CAWSTGGGETQYF. The chain links TRBV30 to TRBJ2-5; 8 bases match TRBD1. This CDR3 has 13 residues. Per the germline V gene, CDR1 is GTSNPN and CDR2 is SVGIG (reference sequence). V trimming: 2 bases; J trimming: 5 bases; junction bases outside the gene matches: 4.

The chain couples TRBV19 to TRBJ1-5, with D perhaps TRBD1 (5 bases). There are 16 residues in the CDR3. Trimming cost V 1 base and J 3 bases, with 13 bases left between them. Germline V gene sequence: CDR1 LNHDA, CDR2 SQIVND (reference sequence). CDR3: CASSIAWDFDNQPQHF. CDR3 in DNA: TGTGCCAGTAGTATAGCGTGGGACTTCGACAATCAGCCCCAGCATTTT.

The chain recombines TRBV27 with TRBJ1-2; D gene unclear. This CDR3 comprises 10 residues. Germline V gives CDR1 MNHEY, CDR2 SMNVEV (reference sequence). The V gene lost 8 bases and the J gene lost 7 bases, with 8 bases spanning the gap. CDR3 in amino acids: CASGPGGYTF. CDR3 bases: TGTGCCAGCGGGCCCGGTGGCTACACCTTC.

This chain joins TRBV7-9 and TRBJ2-1, with TRBD2 as a possible D gene (5 bases). Germline V gives CDR1 SEHNR, CDR2 FQNEAQ (reference sequence). Deletions cut 5 bases from V and 0 bases from J, with 20 bases between. CDR3 length: 18 residues. CDR3 in amino acids: CASSPAPGTTYSYNEQFF. Here the CDR3 DNA reads TGTGCCAGCAGCCCAGCCCCGGGAACCACCTACTCCTACAATGAGCAGTTCTTC.